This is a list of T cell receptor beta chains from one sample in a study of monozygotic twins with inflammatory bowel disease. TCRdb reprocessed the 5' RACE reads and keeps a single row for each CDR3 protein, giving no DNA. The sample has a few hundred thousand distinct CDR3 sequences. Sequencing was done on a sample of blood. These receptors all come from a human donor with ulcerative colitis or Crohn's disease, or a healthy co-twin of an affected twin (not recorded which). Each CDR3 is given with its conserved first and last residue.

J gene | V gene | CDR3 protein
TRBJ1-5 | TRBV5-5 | CASSFSTDSNQPQHF
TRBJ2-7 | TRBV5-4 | CASSLGLAGGPRLGEQYF
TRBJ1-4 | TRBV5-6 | CASSQQGSNEKLFF
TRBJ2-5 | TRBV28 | CASSLPKIQAYQETQYF
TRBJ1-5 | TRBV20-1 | CSARDFLGAANQPQHF
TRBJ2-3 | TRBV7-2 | CASSAYTDTQYF
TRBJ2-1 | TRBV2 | CASNGDRAVHNEQFF
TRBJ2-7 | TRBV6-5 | CASSYIVGQSYEQYF
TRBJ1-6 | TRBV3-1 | CASSQDQSPLHF
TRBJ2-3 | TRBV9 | CASSRSGGEATDTQYF
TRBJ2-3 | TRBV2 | CASSLIPDTQYF